The clone carrying this T cell receptor (beta chain) appeared a few times. Its antigen remains unidentified. The time point here: blood at routine non-recurrence follow-up after resection. Material for sequencing was whole RNA from tumor, nontumor lung or frozen PBMC, left unsorted. Trimming shortened V by 5 bases and J by 5 bases, and 18 bases separated the two germline ends. The CDR3 sequence is 15 residues long. CDR1 is SEHNR, CDR2 FQNEAQ, per germline (reference sequence). This entry is derived from a study of spatial heterogeneity in lung cancer. Study as a whole: Available PBMC from follow-up, collected a median of around two years after resection, underwent sequencing.

MiXCR was run by TCRdb on the 5' RACE reads, yielding one entry per CDR3 protein. The table shows about 120,000 distinct CDR3 sequences, with 12% occurring only once. Notes on the study in general: There were more appearances of ubiquitous expanded tumor TCRs in blood at resection than at follow-up.

The material sequenced was PBMCs, taken at follow-up. The sequence came from a male donor with early-stage non-small cell lung cancer. The chain employs TRBV7-9 and TRBJ2-5, with D possibly matching TRBD2 (6 bases). The CDR3 reads CASSPGGARLETQYF. The CDR3 nucleotides are TGTGCCAGCAGCCCCGGGGGTGCGAGGTTGGAGACCCAGTACTTC. Combining the CDR3 with reference TRBV7-9 and TRBJ2-5 gives the whole variable domain DTGVSQNPRHKITKRGQNVTFRCDPISEHNRLYWYRQTLGQGPEFLTYFQNEAQLEKSRLLSDRFSAERPKGSFSTLEIQRTEQGDSAMYLCASSPGGARLETQYFGPGTRLLVL.